This T cell receptor (beta chain) stems from a study of cytomegalovirus exposure and HLA in healthy donors. PCR employed 60 Vbeta and 13 Jbeta primers. The assay was immunoSEQ multiplex PCR, and TCRdb's table has in-frame clones only and misses some. Counted here are tens of thousands of clones, around nine tenths occurring once; the ten biggest clones make up roughly 8.3%. General study points: When analyzed later, a missense DCLRE1C variant was found to be linked to TCR beta V- and J-gene trimming. Among TCR beta chains of equal frequency, HLA-associated ones were more clonally expanded in a later analysis.

Deletions cut 4 bases from V and 3 bases from J, with 13 bases between. This CDR3 region has 15 residues. From germline, CDR1 is MDHEN and CDR2 SYDVKM. As to this clone: No antigen is known for it.

The chain recombines TRBV28 with TRBJ1-5, with D perhaps TRBD1 (6 bases). This receptor was identified in a man under 40 in good health and CMV-seropositive. Sequencing was performed on PBMCs. The CDR3 bases are TGTGCCAGCAGTTCACTTACAGGGAACAATCAGCCCCAGCATTTT. Amino acids: CASSSLTGNNQPQHF.